This T cell receptor beta chain was retrieved from a study of CD8+ T cells in alopecia areata (dated by TCRdb to 2016 to 2018). In the study overall: Treated patients were enrolled in an open-label pilot trial of oral tofacitinib at 5 to 10 mg twice daily for moderate-to-severe alopecia areata. Tofacitinib was administered for 6 to 18 months, and 6 months of follow-up off drug were then conducted to assess delayed response and recurrence. In both human patients and the C3H/HeJ mouse model, the study applied high-throughput TCRbeta sequencing to look at T cell clonal expansion in alopecia areata. On the human side, TCRbeta sequencing was run on scalp tissue and on sorted CD4+ and CD8+ peripheral blood T cells from healthy controls and from alopecia areata patients with either patchy or totalis/universalis disease. Biopsies were taken from tofacitinib-treated patients at baseline and at 4 and 24 weeks of treatment, and a later scalp biopsy was taken in several of the tofacitinib-treated patients. Scalp clonality was compared among normal scalp (n=4), patchy alopecia areata scalp (n=8), and alopecia totalis/universalis scalp (n=8). RNA came from the PAXgene miRNA kit for fixed scalp, the miRNeasy kit for PBMCs, and the RNeasy kit for mouse skin. TCRbeta CDR3 regions were amplified by immunoSEQ multiplex PCR using 35 Vbeta forward and 13 Jbeta reverse primers. Summary of the overall study and its limitations: Higher clonality and more expanded CD8+ clones were observed in lesional scalp than in normal scalp, particularly in alopecia totalis/universalis, a finding suggestive of antigenic drive. TCR sequences shared between patients were less clear than in mice, possibly partly because of HLA diversity in the patient population. Unlike mouse skin, which is dominated by gammadelta T cells, normal human skin has resident alphabeta T cells that are also sequenced, and this complicates analysis of the scalp TCR repertoire.

A note on this clone: Its binding antigen is unknown. No much larger clone exists at a distance of one base, and base qualities are not known.

The time point label on this specimen signifies: baseline before oral tofacitinib. Peripheral blood and lesional scalp punch biopsies were obtained from patients with alopecia areata. After PBMCs were isolated by density centrifugation and stained for CD3, CD4 and CD8, a FACSAria was used to sort CD4+ and CD8+ T cells. The library was made by the immunoSEQ multiplex PCR assay. To provide template for TCR sequencing, every sample had RNA extracted and reverse transcribed into cDNA. First-strand cDNA was synthesized with SuperScript III using a 2:1 mix of oligo-dT and random hexamers. A synthetic immune receptor repertoire was used to assess amplification bias, and residual bias was removed computationally. The original methods were these. Raw reads were preprocessed to remove errors, and CDR3 was defined by IMGT conventions from the conserved cysteine to phenylalanine. Clonality was calculated as 1 minus Shannon entropy normalized by log2 of the number of productive unique TCRs. Whether scalp clones were CD4 or CD8 was inferred by matching scalp TCRbeta sequences against CD4 and CD8 repertoires sorted from blood. Imported from immuneACCESS, the table was reduced by TCRdb to in-frame sequences with V and J called. These copies leave out some clones; in studies compared against another copy, an unresolved V gene accounts for under half, and the cause of the remainder is not known. Clone size and the V and J calls come from that table; the DNA yielded D and trimming. The sample data list about 150,000 clones, and around 87% of these were observed just once. Clones ranked in the top ten supply approximately 15% of the sample.

This specimen was CD8+ T cells sorted from blood, taken at week 0. This TCR was sampled from a human donor with alopecia areata.

The DNA reads TGTGCCAGCAGCAACTTCTACGAGCAGTACTTC. It encodes CASSNFYEQYF. The V and J genes are TRBV21-1 and TRBJ2-5; the table's D call TRBD2 went unverified against the DNA. The J call could be wrong; TRBJ2-7 is a better fit for the DNA end. TRBV21-1 is tagged as a pseudogene. Measured from the cysteine to the phenylalanine, the CDR3 is 11 residues long. Here the CDR3 DNA is all that survives: 33 bases in frame from base 1.